The sequence of this TCR beta chain was determined in a study of beta chain features in type 1 diabetes. Study-wide findings and caveats: At VDJ recombination sites, type 1 diabetes patients had fewer insertions and more deleted nucleotides. Sequencing from cDNA could over-represent high-TCR-expressing cells.

This clone was counted ten times or more. The antigen remains undetermined. The sequenced template was cDNA made from the entire isolated RNA. Clones were sequenced by immunoSEQ multiplex PCR, and TCRdb holds only the in-frame ones, with some missing. The sample has around 290,000 clones, about 8% seen once; the top ten hold 1%. The CDR3 is made up of 14 amino acids. With 4 bases removed from V and 2 bases from J, the gap between germline ends came to 11 bases. Germline V lookup: CDR1 LGHNA, CDR2 YNFKEQ. It was via CD45RO/CCR7/CD25/CD127/CD95/CD27 that CD4+ naive, central memory, regulatory and stem cell-like memory cells were sorted. Purities over 95% were achieved in all sorted populations.

V is TRBV4-2 and J is TRBJ1-2; the D gene is possibly TRBD1 (5 bases). Input material: central memory CD4+ T cells from blood. This TCR was sampled from a young woman in good health. The CDR3 is CASSPGAGNYGYTF. CDR3 bases: TGTGCCAGCAGCCCGGGAGCAGGGAACTATGGCTACACCTTC.